This T cell receptor (beta chain) was sequenced during a study of cytomegalovirus exposure and HLA in healthy donors. Study-wide findings and caveats: Trimming of TCR beta V- and J-genes showed a link, identified in a later analysis, to a missense DCLRE1C variant.

With respect to this clone: Its antigen is undetermined.

Germline V gene data show CDR1 as SEHNR and CDR2 as FQNEAQ (reference sequence). Trimming removed 1 base from V and 1 base from J, with 13 bases in between. This CDR3 is built from 16 residues. PCR involved 60 Vbeta and 13 Jbeta primers. Clones were sequenced by immunoSEQ multiplex PCR, and TCRdb holds only the in-frame ones, with some missing. The data show over 150,000 clones, 65% to 80% seen once. The chain has TRBV7-9 and TRBJ1-1; D is ambiguous. The sequence came from a woman aged 40 to 49 in good health and CMV-seronegative. Material: PBMCs. The CDR3 loop is CASSLGSGSPNTEAFF. CDR3 nucleotide sequence: TGTGCCAGCAGCTTAGGGTCAGGCAGCCCGAACACTGAAGCTTTCTTT.